This T cell receptor (beta chain) was identified during a study of cytomegalovirus exposure and HLA in healthy donors. Study observations and caveats: According to the study, roughly 160 TCR beta chains were cytomegalovirus-associated.

In regard to this clone: Its antigen remains unidentified.

Using immunoSEQ multiplex PCR, the repertoire was profiled, and TCRdb retains in-frame clones only, with some absent. Here the sample spans about 150,000 clones, around 88% being singletons. This CDR3 is 17 amino acids long. The V gene's germline CDR1 is SGHDT and CDR2 YYEEEE. V lost 0 bases, J lost 6 bases, and 11 bases stayed unmatched. Material: PBMCs. The chain uses TRBV5-6 and TRBJ2-1, with TRBD2 matching 8 bases. This clonotype was sampled from a man between 18 and 29 years old in good health and CMV-seropositive. CDR3 coding DNA: TGTGCCAGCAGCTTGGGGTCCAGCGGGAGTAGAGGCAATGAGCAGTTCTTC. Protein: CASSLGSSGSRGNEQFF.